These 22 T cell receptor beta chains originate from one sample sequenced in a study of shared clonotypes between healthy human individuals. Measured with immunoSEQ multiplex PCR; TCRdb has only the in-frame clones, and not every one. This table has 2 million to 2.5 million clones, nearly 97% appearing once. The sequencing sample was made of naive CD4+ T cells sorted from blood. Subset defined: CD45RA+ positively selected. The receptors were sampled from a man aged 18-30 years in good health.

This clone turned up a few times. The rearrangement uses TRBV19 and TRBJ2-1; TRBD2 matches at 9 bases. The CDR3 has 15 amino acids. Germline-derived CDR1 and CDR2 are LNHDA and SQIVND (reference sequence). V gave up 8 bases and J gave up 10 bases; unmatched junction bases: 15. The CDR3 sequence: CASWGIGSGGREQFF. DNA of the CDR3: TGTGCCAGTTGGGGTATAGGTAGCGGGGGTCGAGAGCAGTTCTTC.

The J gene is TRBJ1-2, the V gene TRBV10-3; D remains unclear. From germline, CDR1 is ENHRY and CDR2 SYGVKD. Trimming pared 7 bases from V and 4 bases from J, leaving 13 bases between. The CDR3 is 13 amino acids. This CDR3 reads CAITPDLLYGYTF. The CDR3 DNA reads TGTGCCATCACCCCCGATCTGCTCTATGGCTACACCTTC.

The CDR3 DNA follows: TGTGCCAGCAGCCAAGTGGTCTATGGGTCCCTCCACTTT. Protein sequence: CASSQVVYGSLHF. The chain carries TRBV14 and TRBJ1-6; D gene uncertain. Trimming removed 1 base at V and 14 bases at J, with 12 bases between. The CDR3 is 13 residues long. Per the germline V gene, CDR1 is SGHDN and CDR2 is FVKESK.

V gene TRBV6-5 combines with J gene TRBJ1-6; D not certain. The CDR3 is 12 residues long. Germline V CDR1 and CDR2: MNHEY, SVGAGI. V lost 2 bases, J lost 11 bases, and 7 bases lay in between. The CDR3 coding sequence is TGTGCCAGCAGTTACAAGGGCGCACCCCTCCACTTT. It translates to CASSYKGAPLHF.

The rearrangement uses TRBV19 and TRBJ2-4, with TRBD1 as a possible D gene (5 bases). Germline loops: CDR1 LNHDA, CDR2 SQIVND (reference sequence). The CDR3 is 18 residues long. Between the trimmed V and J ends, which lost 5 bases and 3 bases, there was a span of 23 bases. The CDR3 is CASSSVSNAQGDKNIQYF. The CDR3 DNA follows: TGTGCCAGTAGTTCGGTATCCAACGCCCAGGGTGACAAAAACATTCAGTACTTC.

The chain links TRBV30 to TRBJ1-2; 7 nucleotides agree with TRBD1. V was pared by 2 bases and J by 13 bases, with 10 bases of the junction left unmatched. The CDR3 runs 12 residues. Germline CDR1 is GTSNPN and CDR2 is SVGIG (reference sequence). CDR3 region: CAWSPHDRASTF. The CDR3 nucleotides are TGTGCCTGGAGTCCCCACGACAGGGCGTCCACCTTC. Looking up the rest from reference TRBV30 and TRBJ1-2 gives the full variable domain: SQTIHQWPATLVQPVGSPLSLECTVEGTSNPNLYWYRQAAGRGLQLLFYSVGIGQISSEVPQNLSASRPQDRQFILSSKKLLLSDSGFYLCAWSPHDRASTFGSGTRLTVV.

Only a few counts were recorded for this clone. The V gene is TRBV6-6, the J gene TRBJ1-2; D gene uncertain. Germline CDR1 reads MNHNY; CDR2 reads SVGAGI (reference sequence). The germline V and J ends were trimmed by 0 bases and 8 bases, with 7 bases remaining between them. The CDR3 totals 12 residues. Here the CDR3 reads CASSYSDSGYTF. The CDR3 nucleotides read TGTGCCAGCAGTTACTCCGATAGCGGCTACACCTTC.

This chain links TRBV4-1 with TRBJ2-7; 12 bases are a match to TRBD2. Germline V CDR1 and CDR2: MGHRA, YSYEKL. The V gene end was trimmed by 5 bases and the J gene end by 6 bases; junction bases not matched to a gene: 11. This CDR3 has 16 residues. The CDR3 DNA is TGCGCCAGCAGCGCGCGGACTAGCGGGAAAACTCGCGAGCAGTACTTC. It specifies CASSARTSGKTREQYF.

This clone was counted a few times. This rearrangement joins TRBV11-2 to TRBJ2-7; 9 bases match TRBD2. Germline V gene data show CDR1 as SGHAT and CDR2 as FQNNGV. The CDR3 has 15 residues. V shed 0 bases, J shed 3 bases, and the junction held 3 bases outside the gene matches. CDR3 nucleotides: TGTGCCAGCAGCTTAGAGCGGGGGGGCCGCTACGAGCAGTACTTC. Translating it yields CASSLERGGRYEQYF.

As for this clone: The sample carries other DNA sequences with the same CDR3. The chain is built from TRBV5-1 and TRBJ1-2; unclear D gene. CDR3 length: 14 amino acids. Looked up from germline, CDR1 is SGHRS and CDR2 is YFSETQ. V was pared by 4 bases and J by 2 bases, with 12 bases between. CDR3: CASSESTGNYGYTF. The CDR3 DNA sequence: TGCGCCAGCAGCGAATCGACGGGGAACTATGGCTACACCTTC.

The genes are TRBV7-8 and TRBJ2-2; a weak D match, TRBD1 (5 bases). This CDR3 has 16 residues. Between the trimmed V and J ends, which lost 1 base and 0 bases, there was a span of 9 bases. The germline V gene encodes CDR1 SGHVS and CDR2 FQNEAQ. CDR3 amino acids: CASSLVGRANTGELFF. CDR3 sequence (DNA): TGTGCCAGCAGCTTAGTAGGCAGGGCGAACACCGGGGAGCTGTTTTTT.

CDR3 nucleotide sequence: TGTGCCAGCAGCCCCGAAGGACAGTTTAACTATGGCTACACCTTC. This codes for CASSPEGQFNYGYTF. The gene calls are TRBV7-2 and TRBJ1-2; the D gene is possibly TRBD1 (6 bases). This CDR3 is built from 15 residues. The V gene lost 5 bases and the J gene lost 1 base, with 14 bases spanning the gap. CDR1 and CDR2 (germline): SGHTA, FQGNSA.

The chain has TRBV11-2 and TRBJ1-1, with D maybe TRBD1 (6 bases). V lost 5 bases, J lost 7 bases, and 11 bases lay in between. The CDR3 loop spans 12 amino acids. Germline CDR1 reads SGHAT; CDR2 reads FQNNGV. This CDR3 is CASSQQGIEAFF. The DNA for the CDR3 is TGTGCCAGCAGCCAACAGGGCATTGAAGCTTTCTTT. Variable domain in full (rest from reference TRBV11-2 and TRBJ1-1): EAGVAQSPRYKIIEKRQSVAFWCNPISGHATLYWYQQILGQGPKLLIQFQNNGVVDDSQLPKDRFSAERLKGVDSTLKIQPAKLEDSAVYLCASSQQGIEAFFGQGTRLTVV.

This sequence joins TRBV28 and TRBJ2-1; a weak D match, TRBD2 (6 bases). V was clipped by 5 bases and J by 6 bases, with 17 bases between them. This CDR3 spans 15 amino acids. Per the germline V gene, CDR1 is MDHEN and CDR2 is SYDVKM. The CDR3 reads CASSPGNLGGNEQFF. In DNA, the CDR3 is TGTGCCAGCAGTCCTGGGAATTTGGGGGGCAATGAGCAGTTCTTC.

The rearrangement links TRBV19 to TRBJ1-6; 11 nucleotides agree with TRBD1. CDR1 and CDR2 (germline): LNHDA, SQIVND (reference sequence). V lost 7 bases to trimming and J lost 5 bases; unmatched junction nucleotides: 10. CDR3 length: 17 residues. The CDR3 region is CASTPYGQGAHNSPLHF. The CDR3 DNA reads as TGTGCCAGTACTCCGTACGGACAGGGGGCGCATAATTCACCCCTCCACTTT.

About this clone itself: Other DNA sequences from this sample encode an identical CDR3 as well. The chain joins TRBV9 to TRBJ2-3, with unresolved D. Germline V gives CDR1 SGDLS, CDR2 YYNGEE. This CDR3 has 12 amino acids. Trimming removed 3 bases from V and 5 bases from J, with 7 bases in between. The CDR3 here is CASSAAGDTQYF. The CDR3 DNA is TGTGCCAGCAGCGCCGCCGGAGATACGCAGTATTTT.

The chain employs TRBV5-6 and TRBJ1-2, with 7 bases aligning to TRBD1. This CDR3 region has 15 residues. Trimming cost V 4 bases and J 4 bases; bases outside gene matches: 10. In germline, CDR1 is SGHDT, CDR2 YYEEEE. The CDR3 loop reads CASSPSDRALYGYTF. As DNA, the CDR3 is TGTGCCAGCAGCCCCAGTGACAGGGCTCTCTATGGCTACACCTTC.

This clone was recorded once. At one boundary the junction diverges from the germline segment, which might be a read error. The chain employs TRBV7-7 and TRBJ2-2; 10 positions match TRBD2. In germline, CDR1 is SSHAT, CDR2 FNYEAQ (reference sequence). This CDR3 region has 15 residues. The CDR3 DNA is TGTGCTAGCAGCCTTAGCGGGGGGACAACCGGGGAGCTGTTTTTT. Protein product: CASSLSGGTTGELFF.

This sequence joins TRBV11-3 and TRBJ2-7; TRBD2 is a possible D gene (6 bases). The germline CDR1 and CDR2 sequences are SGHNT and YENEEA. This CDR3 has 11 amino acids. V was pared by 4 bases and J by 6 bases, with 7 bases between. DNA of the CDR3: TGTGCCAGCAGCTCCGGGGGCGAGCAGTACTTC. It is translated as CASSSGGEQYF.

This clone was observed once. The chain's CDR3 is CASSQGGQLNTEAFF. CDR3 coding DNA: TGCGCCAGCAGCCAAGGGGGACAGTTAAACACTGAAGCTTTCTTT. V gene TRBV4-1 combines with J gene TRBJ1-1, with TRBD1 matching over 7 bases. The CDR3 contains 15 residues. Germline V CDR1 and CDR2: MGHRA, YSYEKL. With V trimmed by 1 base and J by 2 bases, 4 bases remained unmatched.

A word on this clone: Different DNA sequences within this sample yield the same CDR3. The V and J genes are TRBV5-1 and TRBJ2-1, with D possibly TRBD1 on 5 matching bases. Germline V lookup: CDR1 SGHRS, CDR2 YFSETQ. This CDR3 region has 15 residues. The germline V and J ends were trimmed by 0 bases and 1 base, with 8 bases remaining between them. The DNA for the CDR3 is TGCGCCAGCAGCTTGGTTGGGGCGTCCTACAATGAGCAGTTCTTC. Protein product: CASSLVGASYNEQFF.

The gene calls are TRBV6-5 and TRBJ1-1, with 7 bases lining up with TRBD1. The V segment lost 4 bases and the J segment 10 bases; nucleotides outside the gene matches: 15. Germline assignment: CDR1 MNHEY and CDR2 SVGAGI. This CDR3 region has 15 residues. CDR3 nucleotides: TGTGCCAGCAGTTTCGCCCGGGACAGCCTTGCTGGAGCTTTCTTT. Its translation is CASSFARDSLAGAFF.